Presented here are 20 T cell receptor beta chains from one specimen sequenced in a study of control samples from healthy donors and cancer patients. Assay: immunoSEQ multiplex PCR; the TCRdb copy retains only in-frame clones and omits some. Counted here are about 120,000 clones, around 88% occurring once; the ten biggest clones make up less than 3.5%. The sample was blood. The source of these receptors is a man aged 35-49 years in good health.

The gene calls are TRBV28 and TRBJ1-5; possibly TRBD1 for D (5 bases). Trimming removed 1 base from V and 5 bases from J, with 9 bases in between. Germline assignment: CDR1 MDHEN and CDR2 SYDVKM. The CDR3 consists of 14 residues. In DNA form, the CDR3 reads TGTGCCAGCAGTTTATCAGGGTCGGATCAGCCCCAGCATTTT. It encodes CASSLSGSDQPQHF.

This clone was observed a few times. The chain joins TRBV5-1 to TRBJ2-2, with 7 bases identical to TRBD2. V lost 2 bases, J lost 6 bases, and 4 bases stayed unmatched. The CDR3 length is 14 residues. Germline V gene lookup returns CDR1 SGHRS and CDR2 YFSETQ. The chain's CDR3 is CASSFASGAGELFF. The DNA of the CDR3 is TGCGCCAGCAGCTTTGCTAGCGGTGCCGGGGAGCTGTTTTTT.

This clone was found a few times. This chain links TRBV10-3 with TRBJ1-1; D uncertain. Trimming removed 2 bases from V and 1 base from J, with 5 bases in between. Germline V gives CDR1 ENHRY, CDR2 SYGVKD. The CDR3 has 13 amino acids. CDR3 nucleotide sequence: TGTGCCATCAGTGAGCGGGGGAACACTGAAGCTTTCTTT. This sequence encodes CAISERGNTEAFF.

V and J are TRBV5-1 and TRBJ2-2; unclear D gene. The CDR3 extends over 15 amino acids. V was pared by 4 bases and J by 0 bases, with 10 bases between. CDR1 and CDR2 from the germline V gene are SGHRS and YFSETQ. The CDR3 protein is CASSVDGANTGELFF. CDR3 DNA sequence: TGCGCCAGCAGCGTCGACGGAGCGAACACCGGGGAGCTGTTTTTT.

The chain uses TRBV6-6 and TRBJ1-2; TRBD1 aligns across 7 bases. V lost 8 bases, J lost 2 bases, and 8 bases stayed unmatched. This CDR3 is 14 amino acids long. Germline V gene data show CDR1 as MNHNY and CDR2 as SVGAGI (reference sequence). The CDR3 DNA reads TGTGCCAGCCGTATAACAGGGGAGAACTATGGCTACACCTTC. Its protein product is CASRITGENYGYTF.

This sequence joins TRBV24-1 and TRBJ1-1; D may be TRBD1 (6 bases). The CDR3 spans 15 residues. Germline V gives CDR1 KGHDR, CDR2 SFDVKD. V lost 5 bases to trimming and J lost 1 base, with 13 bases between them. In DNA, the CDR3 is TGTGCCACCAGTGCCGGGGGCGTTGGGAACACTGAAGCTTTCTTT. Translated, it gives CATSAGGVGNTEAFF.

The V gene is TRBV10-3, the J gene TRBJ2-1; TRBD2 matches 9 bases. CDR1 is ENHRY and CDR2 is SYGVKD in the germline V gene. Trimming cost V 6 bases and J 10 bases; bases outside gene matches: 10. The CDR3 is made up of 14 amino acids. The CDR3 protein is CAIRSGGPIREQFF. In nucleotides, the CDR3 is TGTGCCATCAGGAGCGGGGGGCCCATAAGGGAGCAGTTCTTC.

The chain carries TRBV7-2 and TRBJ1-5; tentatively, D is TRBD1 (5 bases). The ends were cut back, 4 bases at V and 3 bases at J, with 16 bases in the middle. Germline V CDR1 and CDR2: SGHTA, FQGNSA. CDR3 size: 16 residues. For the CDR3, the DNA is TGTGCCAGCAGCTCTCTCACGACGGGGGTCAATCAGCCCCAGCATTTT. It yields the protein CASSSLTTGVNQPQHF.

The V gene is TRBV30, the J gene TRBJ1-6; D unclear. V gave up 6 bases and J gave up 0 bases, with 6 bases separating them. Germline V lookup: CDR1 GTSNPN, CDR2 SVGIG (reference sequence). The length of the CDR3 is 13 residues. In DNA form, the CDR3 reads TGTGCCTGCGAGTGCTCCTATAATTCACCCCTCCACTTT. Translated: CACECSYNSPLHF.

This rearrangement joins TRBV9 to TRBJ2-5; 9 bases line up with TRBD1. Germline trimming cut 3 bases from V and 4 bases from J; bases unmatched to any gene: 7. Per the germline V gene, CDR1 is SGDLS and CDR2 is YYNGEE. This CDR3 has 15 residues. The CDR3 DNA is TGTGCCAGCAGCGCTTACCAGGGACAGGGAGAGACCCAGTACTTC. It yields the protein CASSAYQGQGETQYF.

CDR3 sequence: CASSLAGGNNQPQHF. The DNA of the CDR3 is TGTGCCAGCAGCTTAGCCGGGGGGAACAATCAGCCCCAGCATTTT. This chain uses TRBV7-8 with TRBJ1-5; possible D gene TRBD1, 5 bases. Germline CDR1 is SGHVS and CDR2 is FQNEAQ. CDR3 length: 15 residues. Trimming took off 0 bases at V and 3 bases at J, with 9 bases between the two ends.

The chain employs TRBV12-5 and TRBJ2-7; 11 nucleotides align to TRBD2. The CDR3 has 20 amino acids. V was pared by 2 bases and J by 6 bases, with 21 bases of the junction left unmatched. Germline V gene lookup returns CDR1 LGHNT and CDR2 FRNRAP. CDR3 region: CASGLSPLPLGSGGAVEQYF. For the CDR3, the DNA is TGTGCTAGTGGTTTGTCCCCTTTACCCCTCGGTAGCGGGGGGGCCGTCGAGCAGTACTTC.

The chain links TRBV27 to TRBJ2-1, with 10 bases aligning to TRBD1. The CDR3 loop spans 13 amino acids. V shed 5 bases and J 9 bases; nucleotides not matched to a gene: 4. CDR1 MNHEY and CDR2 SMNVEV come from the germline V gene (reference sequence). As DNA, the CDR3 is TGTGCCAGCAGTATGGGACAGGGGATTGAGCAGTTCTTC. This translates into CASSMGQGIEQFF.

J is TRBJ1-2 and V is TRBV6-7, with 7 bases identical to TRBD1. TRBV6-7 belongs to the ORF category, with a function that is uncertain. There are 16 residues in the CDR3. J lost 2 bases, V lost 6 bases, and 12 bases had no gene match. CDR3 region: CASSPTTGNPNYGYTF. The CDR3 DNA is TGTGCCAGCAGCCCCACGACAGGGAACCCCAACTATGGCTACACCTTC.

This rearrangement joins TRBV15 to TRBJ2-3; D is possibly TRBD1 (5 bases). Trimming shortened V by 4 bases and J by 1 base, and 12 bases separated the two germline ends. The CDR3 has 15 amino acids. Germline V gene data show CDR1 as LNHNV and CDR2 as YYDKDF (reference sequence). The CDR3 region is CATSNRQSRTDTQYF. The DNA of the CDR3 is TGTGCCACCAGCAATCGACAGTCCCGCACAGATACGCAGTATTTT.

The chain couples TRBV5-1 to TRBJ1-1, with D unclear. V was cut by 3 bases and J by 4 bases, with 10 bases left in between. The CDR3 is 13 residues long. Per the germline V gene, CDR1 is SGHRS and CDR2 is YFSETQ. The CDR3 region is CASSSVAGTEAFF. For the CDR3, the DNA is TGCGCCAGCAGCTCCGTGGCGGGCACTGAAGCTTTCTTT. Full variable domain (missing parts from reference TRBV5-1 and TRBJ1-1): KAGVTQTPRYLIKTRGQQVTLSCSPISGHRSVSWYQQTPGQGLQFLFEYFSETQRNKGNFPGRFSGRQFSNSRSEMNVSTLELGDSALYLCASSSVAGTEAFFGQGTRLTVV.

In its sample, this clone was seen a few times. This chain links TRBV19 with TRBJ1-4; no reliable D call. The CDR3 is made up of 13 amino acids. V was clipped by 8 bases and J by 5 bases, with 12 bases between them. Germline loops: CDR1 LNHDA, CDR2 SQIVND (reference sequence). The CDR3 nucleotides read TGTGCCAGTCGTCGCAGGTCAAATGAAAAACTGTTTTTT. Amino acids: CASRRRSNEKLFF.

This rearrangement joins TRBV5-4 to TRBJ2-2, with unresolved D. Germline V CDR1 and CDR2: SGHNT, YYREEE (reference sequence). Trimming removed 3 bases from V and 0 bases from J, with 9 bases in between. This CDR3 has 15 residues. CDR3 nucleotides: TGTGCCAGCAGCTGGCGACGTGCGAACACCGGGGAGCTGTTTTTT. Translation gives CASSWRRANTGELFF. The whole variable domain, filled in from reference TRBV5-4 and TRBJ2-2, reads ETGVTQSPTHLIKTRGQQVTLRCSSQSGHNTVSWYQQALGQGPQFIFQYYREEENGRGNFPPRFSGLQFPNYSSELNVNALELDDSALYLCASSWRRANTGELFFGEGSRLTVL.

The V gene is TRBV29-1, the J gene TRBJ2-1; D gene uncertain. Trimming took 3 bases from V and 0 from J, leaving 3 bases between them. Germline V gives CDR1 SQVTM, CDR2 ANQGSEA. The CDR3 contains 12 residues. The CDR3 region is CSVDISYNEQFF. The CDR3 DNA follows: TGCAGCGTTGATATCTCCTACAATGAGCAGTTCTTC.

The chain employs TRBV24-1 and TRBJ1-1; D is possibly TRBD1 (5 bases). Germline V gene lookup returns CDR1 KGHDR and CDR2 SFDVKD. CDR3 length: 13 amino acids. V was cut by 4 bases and J by 2 bases, with 7 bases left in between. Written as DNA, the CDR3 is TGTGCCACCAGTGACGACAGTAACACTGAAGCTTTCTTT. It yields the protein CATSDDSNTEAFF.